This T cell receptor beta chain originates from a study of CD8 T cells in ankylosing spondylitis. CDR1 and CDR2 (germline): MNHEY, SMNVEV (reference sequence). The CDR3 extends over 12 amino acids. V shed 7 bases and J shed 4 bases, with 9 bases lying between them. Findings and limits, study-wide: Characteristic, it appeared, of ankylosing spondylitis blood was a TCR beta motif of several highly homologous variants. The authors found the disease-linked clones to be CD8+ and relatively rare in peripheral blood. Prior work had noted some motif variants in reactive arthritis blood and synovial fluid.

Turning to this clonotype: Its antigen is not known.

Libraries of TCR beta came from quantitative 5'-RACE with molecular barcodes. MiXCR was run by TCRdb on the 5' RACE reads, yielding one entry per CDR3 protein. The table lists more than 600,000 distinct CDR3 sequences, under 20% of them singletons. The sample taken for sequencing was blood, either unsorted or a sorted T cell fraction (not recorded which). This sequence was found in a male donor with ankylosing spondylitis. The chain uses TRBV27 and TRBJ2-3, with D maybe TRBD1 (5 bases). The CDR3 bases are TGTGCCAGCAACGACAGCTCAGATACGCAGTATTTT. It encodes CASNDSSDTQYF.